Below are 18 T cell receptor beta chains sequenced from a single sample in a study of neoadjuvant anti-PD-1 for oral cavity cancer. The time point here: after neoadjuvant nivolumab, at surgical resection. Sequencing used immunoSEQ multiplex PCR; TCRdb keeps in-frame clones, though not all of them. The repertoire holds over 65,000 clones, about 90% seen once, with more than 2.5% in the top ten. Sample: PBMCs, taken after nivolumab (anti-PD-1) treatment. The source of these receptors is a person aged 35-79 years with oral cavity squamous cell carcinoma.

This sequence joins TRBV7-2 and TRBJ2-7, with D possibly being TRBD1 or TRBD2 (5 bases each). The CDR3 runs to 15 residues. The germline gives CDR1 SGHTA, CDR2 FQGNSA. Trimming removed 3 bases at V and 5 bases at J, with 17 bases between. This CDR3 is CASSFVYFLGDEQYF. The DNA for the CDR3 is TGTGCCAGCAGCTTCGTTTATTTTTTGGGGGACGAGCAGTACTTC.

The CDR3: CASSVGQGYSPLHF. The CDR3, as DNA: TGTGCCAGCAGCGTGGGACAGGGGTATTCACCCCTCCACTTT. This chain uses TRBV9 with TRBJ1-6, with 10 bases fitting TRBD1. The CDR3 has 14 residues. The trim removed 2 bases at V and 8 bases at J, leaving 1 base unmatched. The germline V gene has CDR1 SGDLS and CDR2 YYNGEE.

The V gene is TRBV19, the J gene TRBJ2-7, with TRBD1 identical over 9 bases. In germline, CDR1 is LNHDA, CDR2 SQIVND (reference sequence). V gave up 6 bases and J gave up 6 bases; unmatched junction bases: 9. The CDR3 is 14 amino acids. The CDR3 bases are TGTGCCAGTAGCTCGACAGGGGGTGGGCTCGAGCAGTACTTC. Translating gives CASSSTGGGLEQYF.

The chain uses TRBV18 and TRBJ1-1; D call uncertain. Germline values: CDR1 KGHSH, CDR2 LQKENI. V was cut by 4 bases and J by 3 bases, with 6 bases left in between. This CDR3 region has 12 residues. The CDR3 protein is CASSRDDTEAFF. The CDR3 DNA sequence: TGTGCCAGCTCACGAGACGACACTGAAGCTTTCTTT. The entire variable domain, with the rest obtained from reference TRBV18 and TRBJ1-1, is as follows: NAGVMQNPRHLVRRRGQEARLRCSPMKGHSHVYWYRQLPEEGLKFMVYLQKENIIDESGMPKERFSAEFPKEGPSILRIQQVVRGDSAAYFCASSRDDTEAFFGQGTRLTVV.

This rearrangement joins TRBV11-2 to TRBJ2-7; D is unresolved. This CDR3 has 16 residues. Germline-derived CDR1 and CDR2 are SGHAT and FQNNGV. The V and J ends lost 1 base and 2 bases respectively, with 15 bases between them. The CDR3 sequence: CASSLGVPQSTYEQYF. The CDR3 bases are TGTGCCAGCAGCTTAGGTGTACCCCAATCGACCTACGAGCAGTACTTC.

The CDR3 DNA is TGTGCCAGCAGCCGCCTCGGAGCGGGGGGGCCAACAGATACGCAGTATTTT. It is translated as CASSRLGAGGPTDTQYF. The rearrangement joins TRBV5-4 to TRBJ2-3; TRBD2 matches at 10 bases. This CDR3 is built from 17 residues. CDR1 SGHNT and CDR2 YYREEE come from the germline V gene (reference sequence). V trimming: 4 bases; J trimming: 3 bases; junction bases outside the gene matches: 11.

The V call is TRBV28, the J call TRBJ2-7; TRBD1 aligns across 8 bases. The ends lost 4 bases at V and 2 bases at J; junction bases unmatched: 4. Germline CDR1 and CDR2: MDHEN and SYDVKM. The CDR3 is 14 amino acids. In DNA form, the CDR3 reads TGTGCCAGCAGTTCGGGACAGGATCCCTACGAGCAGTACTTC. Its translation: CASSSGQDPYEQYF.

This chain connects TRBV10-3 to TRBJ2-5; TRBD2 aligns across 8 bases. After removal of 6 bases from V and 5 bases from J, the junction contained 8 bases not matched to a gene. CDR1 ENHRY and CDR2 SYGVKD come from the germline V gene. This CDR3 is built from 14 residues. CDR3 region: CAIRSGLDGETQYF. CDR3 DNA: TGTGCCATCAGATCGGGACTAGATGGGGAGACCCAGTACTTC.

The CDR3 reads CAISPGTSNTGELFF. For the CDR3, the DNA is TGTGCCATCAGCCCCGGGACATCCAACACCGGGGAGCTGTTTTTT. V gene TRBV10-3 combines with J gene TRBJ2-2; D is perhaps TRBD1 (6 bases). Trimming took off 6 bases at V and 2 bases at J, with 13 bases between the two ends. Germline V gene data show CDR1 as ENHRY and CDR2 as SYGVKD. This CDR3 region has 15 residues.

V usage is TRBV2 and J usage is TRBJ2-5; D might be TRBD1 or TRBD2, each matching 5 bases. Trimming cost V 6 bases and J 3 bases, with 11 bases left between them. Germline CDR1 reads SNHLY; CDR2 reads FYNNEI. This CDR3 is built from 13 residues. The DNA of the CDR3 is TGTGCCAGCAGAACCGGGACGGAAGAGACCCAGTACTTC. Its translation: CASRTGTEETQYF.

For the CDR3, the DNA is TGTGCCAGTAGTATTTATGGGGCGGGGCCGAACACCGGGGAGCTGTTTTTT. Protein product: CASSIYGAGPNTGELFF. The chain links TRBV19 to TRBJ2-2, with a possible D match to TRBD2 (6 bases). In germline, CDR1 is LNHDA, CDR2 SQIVND (reference sequence). V dropped 3 bases and J dropped 0 bases, with 14 bases sitting between them. The CDR3 length is 17 residues. Together with reference TRBV19 and TRBJ2-2, the CDR3 gives the full variable domain: DGGITQSPKYLFRKEGQNVTLSCEQNLNHDAMYWYRQDPGQGLRLIYYSQIVNDFQKGDIAEGYSVSREKKESFPLTVTSAQKNPTAFYLCASSIYGAGPNTGELFFGEGSRLTVL.

The chain employs TRBV19 and TRBJ2-7, with a possible D match to TRBD2 (5 bases). V lost 5 bases and J lost 9, with 14 bases in between. CDR1 is LNHDA and CDR2 is SQIVND in the germline V gene (reference sequence). This CDR3 has 12 residues. This CDR3 is CASSLWPGTQYF. The CDR3 DNA reads as TGTGCCAGTAGTCTCTGGCCGGGAACGCAGTACTTC.

J is TRBJ2-3 and V is TRBV4-1; 10 bases fit TRBD2. The CDR3 length is 16 residues. V gave up 3 bases and J gave up 6 bases; unmatched junction bases: 9. The germline V gene encodes CDR1 MGHRA and CDR2 YSYEKL. CDR3 DNA sequence: TGCGCCAGCAGCCAGGGACTAGCGCGACGAGGGGATACGCAGTATTTT. It encodes CASSQGLARRGDTQYF.

The chain carries TRBV7-2 and TRBJ2-7; D is unclear. The V end was cut by 1 base, the J end by 3 bases, with 16 bases between. CDR1 is SGHTA and CDR2 is FQGNSA in the germline V gene. The CDR3 has 16 residues. CDR3 in amino acids: CASSLGPNIEVYEQYF. The DNA for the CDR3 is TGTGCCAGCAGCTTAGGACCCAACATAGAAGTCTACGAGCAGTACTTC. The full variable domain, with the rest looked up from reference TRBV7-2 and TRBJ2-7, is GAGVSQSPSNKVTEKGKDVELRCDPISGHTALYWYRQSLGQGLEFLIYFQGNSAPDKSGLPSDRFSAERTGGSVSTLTIQRTQQEDSAVYLCASSLGPNIEVYEQYFGPGTRLTVT.

The chain couples TRBV5-4 to TRBJ1-1; no definite D call. The V and J ends lost 0 bases and 3 bases respectively, with 9 bases between them. The CDR3 runs 14 residues. Germline CDR1 is SGHNT and CDR2 is YYREEE (reference sequence). CDR3 nucleotide sequence: TGTGCCAGCAGCTTGGAGGTTCCGGACACTGAAGCTTTCTTT. Protein product: CASSLEVPDTEAFF.

The table lists this clone with a few counts. The gene calls are TRBV5-8 and TRBJ1-3; D gene uncertain. This CDR3 comprises 15 residues. V lost 5 bases and J lost 0, with 12 bases in between. Germline V gene sequence: CDR1 SGHTS, CDR2 YDEGEE. CDR3 DNA sequence: TGTGCCAGCAGTTGGCCGGGTTTCTCTGGAAACACCATATATTTT. Its protein product is CASSWPGFSGNTIYF.

The V and J genes are TRBV10-3 and TRBJ1-1; D unclear. V was trimmed by 4 bases and J by 1 base, leaving 4 bases between them. Germline V gene data show CDR1 as ENHRY and CDR2 as SYGVKD. CDR3 length: 12 residues. The CDR3, as DNA: TGTGCCATCAGTGTAGGGAACACTGAAGCTTTCTTT. It encodes CAISVGNTEAFF.

The rearrangement joins TRBV7-3 to TRBJ2-2; D gene unclear. The ends were cut back, 1 base at V and 0 bases at J, with 9 bases in the middle. Germline CDR1 is SGHTA and CDR2 is FQGTGA. The CDR3 extends over 16 amino acids. The CDR3, as DNA: TGTGCCAGCAGCTTAATGGTTACAGCGAACACCGGGGAGCTGTTTTTT. Translation: CASSLMVTANTGELFF.